The source of this TCR beta chain is a study of T cells after yellow fever vaccination. Study-level points and caveats: Overlap between CD4 and CD8 compartments was detected for a small share of clonotypes.

J gave up 2 bases and V 10 bases, and 7 bases lay outside the gene matches. The CDR3 consists of 13 residues. Generation of TCR cDNA used 5'RACE template switching (which added a universal primer site and UMIs). TCRdb used MiXCR to reprocess the 5' RACE reads, holding one entry per CDR3 protein. There are 300,000 to 400,000 distinct CDR3 sequences in the sample; approximately 4.2% occur only once, and more than 20% lies in the top ten. The sample holds a few counts of this clonotype. Its antigen is undetermined. The sequence came from a man younger than 30 who received the YFV17D yellow fever vaccine. The sample in question was PBMCs, obtained 5 days after the yellow fever booster vaccination. V gene TRBV12-3 or TRBV12-4 combines with J gene TRBJ1-2; 7 bases are a match to TRBD1. CDR3 residues: CATSRDSNYGYTF. The CDR3 DNA is TGTGCCACTTCTCGGGACAGCAACTATGGCTACACCTTC.